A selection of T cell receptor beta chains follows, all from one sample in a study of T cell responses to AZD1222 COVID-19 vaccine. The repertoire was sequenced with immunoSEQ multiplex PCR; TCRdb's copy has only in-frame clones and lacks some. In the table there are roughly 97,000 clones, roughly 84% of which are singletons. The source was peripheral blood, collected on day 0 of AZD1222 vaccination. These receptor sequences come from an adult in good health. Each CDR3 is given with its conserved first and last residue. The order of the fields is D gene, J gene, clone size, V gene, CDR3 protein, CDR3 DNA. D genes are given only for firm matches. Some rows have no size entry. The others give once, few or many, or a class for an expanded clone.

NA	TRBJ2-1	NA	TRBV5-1	CASSYGQNSYNEQFF	TGCGCCAGCAGCTATGGACAGAACTCCTACAATGAGCAGTTCTTC
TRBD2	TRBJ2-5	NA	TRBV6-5	CASSLLSGGETQYF	TGTGCCAGCAGTTTACTTAGCGGGGGCGAGACCCAGTACTTC
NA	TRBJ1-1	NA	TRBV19	CASSIPSVRSEAFF	TGTGCCAGTAGTATCCCTTCCGTCAGGAGTGAAGCTTTCTTT
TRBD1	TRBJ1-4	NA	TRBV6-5	CASRPGTAETEKLFF	TGTGCCAGCAGGCCTGGGACAGCCGAAACTGAAAAACTGTTTTTT
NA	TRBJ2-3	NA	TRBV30	CAWSSDSTDTQYF	TGTGCCTGGAGTAGTGATAGCACAGATACGCAGTATTTT
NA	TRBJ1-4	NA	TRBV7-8	CASSLAWVGEFTTNEKLFF	TGTGCCAGCAGCTTAGCGTGGGTAGGGGAATTCACGACTAATGAAAAACTGTTTTTT
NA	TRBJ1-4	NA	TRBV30	CAWSLVTNEKLFF	TGTGCCTGGAGTCTGGTAACTAATGAAAAACTGTTTTTT
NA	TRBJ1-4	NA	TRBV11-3	CASSPQGTNEKLFF	TGTGCCAGCAGCCCGCAGGGAACTAATGAAAAACTGTTTTTT
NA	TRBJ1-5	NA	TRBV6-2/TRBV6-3	CASSSSMGFSNQPQHF	TGTGCCAGCAGTTCCTCAATGGGGTTTAGCAATCAGCCCCAGCATTTT
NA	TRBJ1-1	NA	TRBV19	CASNHNGGSTEAFF	TGTGCCAGTAACCATAACGGTGGGTCCACTGAAGCTTTCTTT
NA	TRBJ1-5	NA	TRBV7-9	CASSLGDRDNQPQHF	TGTGCCAGCAGCTTAGGGGACCGCGATAATCAGCCCCAACATTTT
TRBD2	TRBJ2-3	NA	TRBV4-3	CASSQFVGGTTDTQYF	TGCGCCAGCAGCCAATTTGTCGGGGGGACCACAGATACGCAGTATTTT
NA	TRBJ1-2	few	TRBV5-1	CASRRGTEANYGYTF	TGCGCCAGCAGAAGAGGGACGGAAGCTAACTATGGCTACACCTTC
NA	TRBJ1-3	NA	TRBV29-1	CSVGGAGNTIYF	TGCAGCGTGGGGGGGGCTGGAAACACCATATATTTT
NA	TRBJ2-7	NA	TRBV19	CASSTALSYEQYF	TGTGCCAGTAGTACGGCCCTGTCCTACGAGCAGTACTTC
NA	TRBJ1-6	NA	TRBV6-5	CASSPRDGLRSPLHF	TGTGCCAGCAGCCCCCGGGACGGCCTGAGGTCACCCCTCCACTTT
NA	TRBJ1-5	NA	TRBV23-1	CAVIPYSNQPQHF	TGCGCCGTCATACCGTATAGCAATCAGCCCCAGCATTTT